This TCR beta chain derives from a study of blood T cell repertoires in COVID-19. Only in-frame clones appear in the TCRdb table, and some are missing; sequencing was by immunoSEQ multiplex PCR. The top ten clones hold 2.1% of a sample with 45,000 or so clones, about nine tenths of them seen once. The germline V and J ends were trimmed by 2 bases and 4 bases, with 18 bases remaining between them. CDR3 size: 16 residues. CDR1 is SGHRS and CDR2 is YFSETQ in the germline V gene. The sequencing sample was made of peripheral blood. The TCR originated in a woman older than 75 with COVID-19, enrolled during active disease. J is TRBJ1-1 and V is TRBV5-1, with a weak D call TRBD1 (6 bases). The CDR3 protein is CASSFFGQTGGTEAFF. In DNA, the CDR3 is TGCGCCAGCAGCTTCTTTGGACAGACTGGGGGCACTGAAGCTTTCTTT. Using reference TRBV5-1 and TRBJ1-1 for the parts outside the CDR3, the full variable domain is KAGVTQTPRYLIKTRGQQVTLSCSPISGHRSVSWYQQTPGQGLQFLFEYFSETQRNKGNFPGRFSGRQFSNSRSEMNVSTLELGDSALYLCASSFFGQTGGTEAFFGQGTRLTVV.